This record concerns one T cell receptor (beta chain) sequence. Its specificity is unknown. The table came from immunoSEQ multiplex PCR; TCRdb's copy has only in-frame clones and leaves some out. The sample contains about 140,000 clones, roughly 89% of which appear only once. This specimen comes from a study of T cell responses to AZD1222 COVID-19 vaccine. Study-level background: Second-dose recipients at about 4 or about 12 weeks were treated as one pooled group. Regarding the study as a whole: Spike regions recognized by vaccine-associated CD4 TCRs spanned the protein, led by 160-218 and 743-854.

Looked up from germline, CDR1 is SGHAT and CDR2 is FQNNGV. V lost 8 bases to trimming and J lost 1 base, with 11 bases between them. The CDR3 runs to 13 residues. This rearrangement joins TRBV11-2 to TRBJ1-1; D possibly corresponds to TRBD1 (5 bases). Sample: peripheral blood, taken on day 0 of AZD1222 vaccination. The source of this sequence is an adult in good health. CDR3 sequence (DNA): TGTGCCAGCGGTACGGGGGGGAACACTGAAGCTTTCTTT. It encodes CASGTGGNTEAFF.